The rows below give T cell receptor beta chains drawn from one sample of a study of cytomegalovirus exposure and HLA in healthy donors. The method was immunoSEQ multiplex PCR; TCRdb's version includes in-frame clones alone and lacks a portion of them. Counted here are roughly 62,000 clones, 65% to 80% occurring once; the ten biggest clones make up around 5%. Sequenced material: PBMCs. All receptors derive from a woman in her twenties or thirties in good health and CMV-seronegative. CDR3s include the opening cysteine and the closing phenylalanine or tryptophan. D genes are given only for firm matches. Clone size is shown for a subset of rows, as once, few, many or a class of expanded clone.

abundance	v_gene	d_gene	j_gene	CDR3nt	CDR3aa
-	TRBV7-2	TRBD2	TRBJ2-1	TGTGCCAGCAGCAATAGCGGGAGTTACAATGAGCAGTTCTTC	CASSNSGSYNEQFF
-	TRBV5-1	-	TRBJ2-1	TGCGCCAGCAGCTTCGACTTGAGCTCCTACAATGAGCAGTTCTTC	CASSFDLSSYNEQFF
-	TRBV5-5	-	TRBJ1-5	TGTGCCAGCAGCTCTACCATGGCGGGGGGTCAGCCCCAGCATTTT	CASSSTMAGGQPQHF
-	TRBV7-3	TRBD1	TRBJ1-1	TGTGCCAGCAGTTTGACAGGGACGGGCACTGAAGCTTTCTTT	CASSLTGTGTEAFF
-	TRBV6-5	-	TRBJ2-3	TGTGCCAGCAGCCGCGTGAGGGAGTCGACAGATACGCAGTATTTT	CASSRVRESTDTQYF
-	TRBV7-2	-	TRBJ2-3	TGTGCCAGCAGCTTTCAAGCGGGCTACACAGATACGCAGTATTTT	CASSFQAGYTDTQYF
-	TRBV30	TRBD1	TRBJ1-2	TGTGCCTGGAAGGGGGACAGGGGAAACTATGGCTACACCTTC	CAWKGDRGNYGYTF
-	TRBV7-2	-	TRBJ2-3	TGTGCCAGCAGGTTCCCGGCGGGGAGACCACGCACAGATACGCAGTATTTT	CASRFPAGRPRTDTQYF
few	TRBV2	TRBD1	TRBJ1-2	TGTGCCAGCAGTGAAAGGACAGGAGGATATTTGTTTCTCGAGGATAATGGCTACACCTTC	CASSERTGGYLFLEDNGYTF
-	TRBV5-4	-	TRBJ2-1	TGTGCCAGCAGCTCGGAGGACAGTGGCCCCTCCTACAATGAGCAGTTCTTC	CASSSEDSGPSYNEQFF
-	TRBV10-3	TRBD1	TRBJ1-5	TGTGCCATCAGTGAGTCGACGACAGGGACGCCCCAGCATTTT	CAISESTTGTPQHF
few	TRBV4-1	TRBD1	TRBJ1-5	TGCGCCAGCAGCCAAGTGACAGGGAATAGCAATCAGCCCCAGCATTTT	CASSQVTGNSNQPQHF
once	TRBV9	-	TRBJ1-1	TGTGCCAGCAGCTCTCGACAGGCGAACACTGAAGCTTTCTTT	CASSSRQANTEAFF
-	TRBV18	-	TRBJ1-5	TGTGCCAGCTCACCACCCGGAGGGCGAGGAGATCAGCCCCAGCATTTT	CASSPPGGRGDQPQHF
-	TRBV19	TRBD1	TRBJ1-4	TGTGCCACCGCCGGGACAGGGGGCGAAAAACTGTTTTTT	CATAGTGGEKLFF
few	TRBV5-4	-	TRBJ2-2	TGTGCCAGCACCCAGGGAATAGCCGGGGAGCTGTTTTTT	CASTQGIAGELFF
-	TRBV18	-	TRBJ2-7	TGTGCCAGCTCACCTCCCCTCGTGTCCTACGAGCAGTACTTC	CASSPPLVSYEQYF
-	TRBV29-1	TRBD1	TRBJ1-1	TGCAGCGGGGACAGGGACGTCACTGAAGCTTTCTTT	CSGDRDVTEAFF
-	TRBV28	-	TRBJ2-2	TGTGCCAGCAGTTTTGCCAGGGGACCCATAATCACCGGGGAGCTGTTTTTT	CASSFARGPIITGELFF
-	TRBV7-9	-	TRBJ2-2	TGTTCCAGCAGCACGCGGCGTGTCGCTGTAACCCCGGTCGCCGGGGAGCTGTTTTTT	CSSSTRRVAVTPVAGELFF
few	TRBV30	-	TRBJ1-6	TGTGCCTGGAAGGAGCGGGACATGTCACCCCTCCACTTT	CAWKERDMSPLHF
few	TRBV5-1	TRBD2	TRBJ2-3	TGCGCCAGCAGCCCCCCGAATAGCGGGAGCACAGATACGCAGTATTTT	CASSPPNSGSTDTQYF
-	TRBV14	TRBD1	TRBJ1-2	TGTGCCAGCAGCCAAGTCTCAGGGGGCGGGTATGGCTACACCTTC	CASSQVSGGGYGYTF
-	TRBV2	TRBD2	TRBJ2-3	TGTGCCAGCAGTGTGGTAGCGGGGTATAGCACAGATACGCAGTATTTT	CASSVVAGYSTDTQYF
-	TRBV27	TRBD1	TRBJ2-7	TGTGCCAGCAGTTTAGGGACAGGGGGACAGGAGCAGTACTTC	CASSLGTGGQEQYF
-	TRBV19	TRBD1	TRBJ1-1	TGTGCCAGTAGTATAGGGGGGACAGTAGAGGGGAGAGCTTTCTTT	CASSIGGTVEGRAFF
-	TRBV18	TRBD2	TRBJ2-1	TGTGCCAGCTCTGGGGAGGGGGAGCAGTTCTTC	CASSGEGEQFF
-	TRBV4-1	-	TRBJ1-1	TGCGCCAGCAGCCCCGGGGTACGAAACACTGAAGCTTTCTTT	CASSPGVRNTEAFF
-	TRBV4-1	-	TRBJ2-1	TGCGCCAGCAGCCAAGTAGCCCCCGGGACTTCCTACAATGAGCAGTTCTTC	CASSQVAPGTSYNEQFF
-	TRBV9	TRBD2	TRBJ2-7	TGTGCCAGCAGCGTAGAACTAGCGGGAGTAGACGAGCAGTACTTC	CASSVELAGVDEQYF
-	TRBV5-6	TRBD1	TRBJ2-1	TGTGCCAGCAGCTTTCCAGGGGGAAATGAGCAGTTCTTC	CASSFPGGNEQFF
-	TRBV6-1	-	TRBJ1-1	TGTGCCAGCAGTTCCGCCCCAGGAGCTTTCTTT	CASSSAPGAFF
few	TRBV5-8	-	TRBJ2-7	TGTGCCAGCAGCTTGGCCCTGTCTAGCGTGAGCTCCTACGAGCAGTACTTC	CASSLALSSVSSYEQYF
-	TRBV28	TRBD2	TRBJ2-7	TGTGCCAGCAGCCCCGGGACTAGCGGCTCCTACGAGCAGTACTTC	CASSPGTSGSYEQYF
-	TRBV4-1	-	TRBJ2-1	TGCGCCAGCAGTCTCGCAGGAGGTGAGCAGTTCTTC	CASSLAGGEQFF
-	TRBV27	TRBD2	TRBJ2-1	TGTGCCGGCAGCGGAGGGCGGGGGGCCTCCTTCAATGAGCAGTTCTTC	CAGSGGRGASFNEQFF
-	TRBV27	-	TRBJ2-3	TGTGCCAGCAGTTTACTAGGCGGGGCAGATACGCAGTATTTT	CASSLLGGADTQYF
-	TRBV30	-	TRBJ1-1	TGTGCCTGGAGTGTAAGAGGATTCGACACTGAAGCTTTCTTT	CAWSVRGFDTEAFF
few	TRBV29-1	TRBD1	TRBJ2-7	TGCAGCGTTGAAGAGGACAGGGATCGTGGGGTGAGCTCCTACGAGCAGTACTTC	CSVEEDRDRGVSSYEQYF
-	TRBV28	TRBD1	TRBJ2-5	TGTGCCAGCAGTCTGCCACAGGGGGCGCCGGGAGAGACCCAGTACTTC	CASSLPQGAPGETQYF
-	TRBV2	-	TRBJ1-1	TGTGCCAGCGGGCGACAGTTGAACACTGAAGCTTTCTTT	CASGRQLNTEAFF
-	TRBV2	-	TRBJ2-2	TGTGCCAGCAGGACCCACAGGGAGAACGGGGAGCTGTTTTTT	CASRTHRENGELFF
-	TRBV9	-	TRBJ1-2	TGTGCCAGCAGCGTGGTAGCAGGGTGGGGCTACACCTTC	CASSVVAGWGYTF
-	TRBV7-6	-	TRBJ2-5	TGTGCCAGCAGCTTATCAATAGAGACCCAGTACTTC	CASSLSIETQYF
few	TRBV28	TRBD2	TRBJ2-2	TGTGCCAGCAGTATCCCGACTAGCGGGAGGGCAGGCACCGGGGAGCTGTTTTTT	CASSIPTSGRAGTGELFF
once	TRBV19	TRBD1	TRBJ1-5	TGTGCCAGTAGCACCCAGGTGCGGGGCAGGGGGAATCAGCCCCAGCATTTT	CASSTQVRGRGNQPQHF
once	TRBV29-1	-	TRBJ1-3	TGCAGCGCTGCATGGGGCTCATTCTCTGGAAACACCATATATTTT	CSAAWGSFSGNTIYF
-	TRBV15	-	TRBJ2-5	TGTGCCACCAGCAGAGATGGGAGCGGTACCACGAGGGAGACCCAGTACTTC	CATSRDGSGTTRETQYF
-	TRBV30	-	TRBJ1-3	TGTGCCTGGACCGCCGGGGGGGGTGGAAACACCATATATTTT	CAWTAGGGGNTIYF
-	TRBV28	TRBD1	TRBJ1-5	TGTGCCAGCAGTTGGACAGGGATTCAGCCCCAGCATTTT	CASSWTGIQPQHF
once	TRBV7-7	TRBD1	TRBJ2-5	TGTGCTAGCAGCTTAGCAGGACAGGGCCCAGAGACCCAGTACTTC	CASSLAGQGPETQYF
-	TRBV25-1	TRBD2	TRBJ2-7	TGTGCCAGCAGTGAGACTAGCGGGCTCTCCTACGAGCAGTACTTC	CASSETSGLSYEQYF
few	TRBV4-1	TRBD1	TRBJ1-5	TGCGCCAGCAGCCACAGGACAGGGGATCAGCCCCAGCATTTT	CASSHRTGDQPQHF